This T cell receptor beta chain was captured in a study of T cells expressing NK-cell markers. Overall study results and limits: Whether expanded NKG2C+ T cell clones were HCMV-specific remained unclear. More than 5 donors showed dominant NKG2C+ clonotypes comprising roughly 1.0-7.0% of their CD8+ T cells.

cDNA encoding TCR beta was synthesized via 5'RACE template switching incorporating UMIs. Reprocessing the 5' RACE reads, TCRdb reports a single entry for every CDR3 protein and omits DNA. This listing includes 440,000 or so distinct CDR3 sequences. About this clonotype itself: Its antigen is unidentified.

Germline assignment: CDR1 DFQATT and CDR2 SNEGSKA (reference sequence). This CDR3 region has 16 residues. This chain links TRBV20-1 with TRBJ1-2. The origin of this receptor is a woman between 18 and 75 years old in good health. The sequencing input was blood T cells: a sorted CD56 or NKG2C T cell subset, CD4+ or CD8+ T cells, or bulk PBMC T cells (not recorded which). The CDR3 spells CSAADQAIPPPYGYTF.